A selection of T cell receptor beta chains follows, all from one sample in a study of T cell responses to AZD1222 COVID-19 vaccine. Assay used: immunoSEQ multiplex PCR; TCRdb lists only in-frame clones, some missing. The data show about 75,000 clones, with more than 75% seen just once and roughly 18% held by the top ten. Specimen: peripheral blood, collected 28 days after the second AZD1222 dose. The source of these receptors is an adult who received the AZD1222 COVID-19 vaccine. Each CDR3 is given with its conserved first and last residue. Each record gives: D gene, V gene, CDR3 protein. The D gene is left open where the match is weak.

d_call: .
v_call: TRBV5-6
cdr3_aa: CASSLVETEAFF

d_call: .
v_call: TRBV5-5
cdr3_aa: CASSLGSGATNEKLFF

d_call: TRBD1
v_call: TRBV9
cdr3_aa: CASSTGQGGNEKLFF

d_call: TRBD2
v_call: TRBV7-2
cdr3_aa: CASRTIAGGPHEQYF

d_call: .
v_call: TRBV9
cdr3_aa: CASSENQETQYF

d_call: TRBD2
v_call: TRBV5-1
cdr3_aa: CASSLTSGGAWEQYF

d_call: .
v_call: TRBV7-8
cdr3_aa: CASSLQAASYEQYF

d_call: TRBD2
v_call: TRBV7-9
cdr3_aa: CASSFSGGIIKNIQYF

d_call: .
v_call: TRBV5-1
cdr3_aa: CASSTWGIMTPLHF

d_call: .
v_call: TRBV12-5
cdr3_aa: CASGLAPGGGYTF

d_call: .
v_call: TRBV30
cdr3_aa: CAWSPGTPSYNEQFF

d_call: TRBD2
v_call: TRBV2
cdr3_aa: CASHDGEGTKNTQYF

d_call: .
v_call: TRBV7-2
cdr3_aa: CASNPGVVGGYTF

d_call: .
v_call: TRBV5-4
cdr3_aa: CASSLGRGGSSTDTQYF

d_call: TRBD2
v_call: TRBV11-3
cdr3_aa: CASSYGLAGGDTQYF

d_call: .
v_call: TRBV5-1
cdr3_aa: CASSFLPREPTEAFF

d_call: .
v_call: TRBV20-1
cdr3_aa: CSASGGSYNEQFF

d_call: .
v_call: TRBV4-1
cdr3_aa: CASSRKEDSPLHF

d_call: .
v_call: TRBV5-4
cdr3_aa: CASSSVPGEKLFF

d_call: TRBD1
v_call: TRBV15
cdr3_aa: CATSRGQVSYNEQFF

d_call: .
v_call: TRBV2
cdr3_aa: CASLLAISSYNSPLHF